These 10 T cell receptor beta chains share one sample of origin, sequenced in a study of blood T cell repertoires in COVID-19. Clones were read by immunoSEQ multiplex PCR, and TCRdb kept only the in-frame ones, dropping some. The data hold approximately 330,000 clones, with roughly 87% observed a single time. Sequencing used peripheral blood. Receptors were obtained from a young man with COVID-19, enrolled during active disease.

The sample holds one count of this clone. V is TRBV6-1 and J is TRBJ2-7; the D gene is possibly TRBD1 (6 bases). Germline loops: CDR1 MNHNS, CDR2 SASEGT. This CDR3 has 15 residues. Trimming removed 0 bases at V and 3 bases at J, with 12 bases between. The DNA for the CDR3 is TGTGCCAGCAGTGAAGCGTTAGGGACATACTACGAGCAGTACTTC. Encoded protein: CASSEALGTYYEQYF.

This chain uses TRBV7-2 with TRBJ2-7, with 8 bases lining up with TRBD2. The CDR3 is 14 residues long. Germline V CDR1 and CDR2: SGHTA, FQGNSA. With V trimmed by 5 bases and J by 0 bases, 3 bases remained unmatched. CDR3 loop: CASSPGGSSYEQYF. The DNA of the CDR3 is TGTGCCAGCAGCCCGGGGGGGAGCTCCTACGAGCAGTACTTC.

This chain links TRBV29-1 with TRBJ2-5; D unclear. The CDR3 is 12 amino acids. Per germline, CDR1 SQVTM and CDR2 ANQGSEA. Deletions cut 7 bases from V and 5 bases from J, with 14 bases between. Written as DNA, the CDR3 is TGCAGCGCCCCAGACGGGTTCGAGACCCAGTACTTC. Amino acids: CSAPDGFETQYF.

This clone occurred once. The J gene is TRBJ2-3, the V gene TRBV4-3, with D perhaps matching TRBD1 (6 bases). The germline gives CDR1 LGHNA, CDR2 YSLEER. With 4 bases removed from V and 4 bases from J, the gap between germline ends came to 24 bases. The CDR3 covers 18 residues. The CDR3 is CASSPGSMDSEDPDTQYF. The DNA of the CDR3 is TGCGCCAGCAGCCCCGGGTCGATGGACAGCGAGGATCCAGATACGCAGTATTTT.

CDR3 DNA: TGTGCCACCCGTCTCAAGAGGGACGAGCAGTACTTC. Protein: CATRLKRDEQYF. This sequence joins TRBV6-5 and TRBJ2-7; D is perhaps TRBD2 (5 bases). The CDR3 sequence is 12 residues long. Per the germline V gene, CDR1 is MNHEY and CDR2 is SVGAGI. V lost 10 bases, J lost 5 bases, and 15 bases lay in between.

V usage is TRBV27 and J usage is TRBJ2-6; D not certain. The V and J ends lost 4 bases and 2 bases respectively, with 6 bases between them. Germline lookup yields CDR1 MNHEY and CDR2 SMNVEV (reference sequence). This CDR3 spans 14 amino acids. The CDR3 reads CASSSQAGANVLTF. The CDR3 nucleotides read TGTGCCAGCAGTTCCCAGGCTGGGGCCAACGTCCTGACTTTC.

This chain links TRBV11-2 with TRBJ1-1; tentatively, D is TRBD1 (6 bases). CDR1 and CDR2 (germline): SGHAT, FQNNGV. This CDR3 contains 12 residues. Trimming removed 5 bases at V and 11 bases at J, with 15 bases between. The CDR3: CASSPWTAAAFF. The CDR3 DNA follows: TGTGCCAGCAGCCCATGGACAGCTGCGGCTTTCTTT. The full variable domain, rest sourced from reference TRBV11-2 and TRBJ1-1, is EAGVAQSPRYKIIEKRQSVAFWCNPISGHATLYWYQQILGQGPKLLIQFQNNGVVDDSQLPKDRFSAERLKGVDSTLKIQPAKLEDSAVYLCASSPWTAAAFFGQGTRLTVV.

The genes are TRBV2 and TRBJ1-5; 10 bases agree with TRBD1. The CDR3 loop spans 15 amino acids. The V and J ends lost 4 bases and 4 bases, in that order; junction bases with no gene match: 4. CDR1 SNHLY and CDR2 FYNNEI come from the germline V gene. As DNA, the CDR3 is TGTGCCAGCAGTGCGACAGGGGGCAGGAATCAGCCCCAGCATTTT. Translation: CASSATGGRNQPQHF. The whole variable domain, remainder taken from reference TRBV2 and TRBJ1-5, is EPEVTQTPSHQVTQMGQEVILRCVPISNHLYFYWYRQILGQKVEFLVSFYNNEISEKSEIFDDQFSVERPDGSNFTLKIRSTKLEDSAMYFCASSATGGRNQPQHFGDGTRLSIL.

V usage is TRBV9 and J usage is TRBJ2-5; the D gene is possibly TRBD2 (6 bases). Germline V gene sequence: CDR1 SGDLS, CDR2 YYNGEE. V lost 7 bases and J 5 bases, leaving 12 bases between the germline ends. The CDR3 is made up of 12 amino acids. The CDR3 protein is CASRPSAETQYF. CDR3 bases: TGTGCCAGCCGACCTAGCGCGGAGACCCAGTACTTC.

The genes are TRBV20-1 and TRBJ1-3; D is uncertain. CDR3 length equals 14 residues. In germline, CDR1 is DFQATT, CDR2 SNEGSKA (reference sequence). Trimming removed 3 bases from V and 2 bases from J, with 11 bases in between. This CDR3 is CSASDPRAGNTIYF. CDR3 coding DNA: TGCAGTGCTAGTGACCCGAGGGCTGGAAACACCATATATTTT.